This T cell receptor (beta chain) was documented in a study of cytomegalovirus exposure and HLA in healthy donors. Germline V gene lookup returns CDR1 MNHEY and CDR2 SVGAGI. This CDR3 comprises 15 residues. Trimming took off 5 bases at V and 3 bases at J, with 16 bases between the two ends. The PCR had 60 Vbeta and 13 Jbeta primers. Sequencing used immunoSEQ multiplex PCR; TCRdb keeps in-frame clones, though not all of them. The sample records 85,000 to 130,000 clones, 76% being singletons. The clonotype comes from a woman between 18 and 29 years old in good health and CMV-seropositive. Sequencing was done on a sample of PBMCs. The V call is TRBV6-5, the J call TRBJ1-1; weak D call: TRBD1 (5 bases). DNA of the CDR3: TGTGCCAGCAGTCCTGGGCCCGGGGGGGACACTGAAGCTTTCTTT. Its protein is CASSPGPGGDTEAFF.